One T cell receptor beta chain is described in this entry. The record originates from a study of early T cells in non-severe SARS-CoV-2 infection. Across the study: Unpaired chains resulted from sequencing bulk RNA of unsorted whole blood.

Attachment of unique molecular identifiers was made to individual cDNA molecules. TCRdb processed the 5' RACE reads anew with MiXCR; each CDR3 protein has one entry. The sample holds around 33,000 distinct CDR3 sequences, around 6% seen once. What was sequenced was whole blood. The TCR originated in an adult who was a healthcare worker with PCR-confirmed SARS-CoV-2 infection or an uninfected control (not recorded which).

CDR3 nucleotides: TGTGCCAGTTTGACAGGGTCGGGCTACGAGCAGTACTTC. Protein: CASLTGSGYEQYF. The chain is built from TRBV28 and TRBJ2-7, with 7 bases matching TRBD1. The trim removed 9 bases at V and 3 bases at J, leaving 8 bases unmatched. This CDR3 is 13 amino acids long. CDR1 is MDHEN, CDR2 SYDVKM, per germline.